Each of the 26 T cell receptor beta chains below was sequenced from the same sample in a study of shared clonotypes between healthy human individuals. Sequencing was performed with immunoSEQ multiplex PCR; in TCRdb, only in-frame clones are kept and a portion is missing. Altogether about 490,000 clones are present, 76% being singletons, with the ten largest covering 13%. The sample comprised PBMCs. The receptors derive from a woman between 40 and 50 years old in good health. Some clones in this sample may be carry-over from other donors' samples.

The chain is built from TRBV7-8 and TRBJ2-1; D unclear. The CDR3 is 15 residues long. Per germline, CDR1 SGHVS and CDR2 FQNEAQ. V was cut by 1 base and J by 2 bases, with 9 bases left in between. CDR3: CASSLELNPYNEQFF. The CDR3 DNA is TGTGCCAGCAGCTTAGAATTGAACCCCTACAATGAGCAGTTCTTC.

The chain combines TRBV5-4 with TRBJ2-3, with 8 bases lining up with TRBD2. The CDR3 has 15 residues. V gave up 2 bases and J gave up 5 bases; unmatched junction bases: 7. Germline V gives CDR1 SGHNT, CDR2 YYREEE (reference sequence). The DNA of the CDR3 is TGTGCCAGCAGCTTAGCCGGGACTAGTCAAGATACGCAGTATTTT. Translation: CASSLAGTSQDTQYF.

CDR3 loop: CASSLEGGIYEQYF. In DNA, the CDR3 is TGTGCCAGCAGTTTAGAAGGGGGAATATACGAGCAGTACTTC. V is TRBV28 and J is TRBJ2-7, with D possibly matching TRBD1 (6 bases). The germline V gene has CDR1 MDHEN and CDR2 SYDVKM. The CDR3 runs to 14 residues. Deletions cut 2 bases from V and 4 bases from J, with 12 bases between.

Here the CDR3 reads CAWSVFGGNYGYTF. The CDR3 bases are TGTGCCTGGAGTGTATTCGGGGGAAACTATGGCTACACCTTC. J is TRBJ1-2 and V is TRBV30; D is perhaps TRBD1 (5 bases). The CDR3 length is 14 residues. V was shortened by 0 bases and J by 2 bases, with 10 bases between the two germline ends. From germline, CDR1 is GTSNPN and CDR2 SVGIG (reference sequence). Complete variable domain (other parts from reference TRBV30 and TRBJ1-2): SQTIHQWPATLVQPVGSPLSLECTVEGTSNPNLYWYRQAAGRGLQLLFYSVGIGQISSEVPQNLSASRPQDRQFILSSKKLLLSDSGFYLCAWSVFGGNYGYTFGSGTRLTVV.

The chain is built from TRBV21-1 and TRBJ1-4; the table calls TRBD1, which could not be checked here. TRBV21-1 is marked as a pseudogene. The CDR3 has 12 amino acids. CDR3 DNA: TGTGCCAGCAGCTACCACACTGAAAAACTGTTTTTT. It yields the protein CASSYHTEKLFF.

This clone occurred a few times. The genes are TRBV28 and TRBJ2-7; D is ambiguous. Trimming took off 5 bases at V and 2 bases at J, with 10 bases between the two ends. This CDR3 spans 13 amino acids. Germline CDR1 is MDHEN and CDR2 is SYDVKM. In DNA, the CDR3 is TGTGCCAGCAGTCCCCCGCAGACCTACGAGCAGTACTTC. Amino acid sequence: CASSPPQTYEQYF.

The CDR3 bases are TGTGCCAGCAGCACAACTAGCGGTGGGGGGTATGAGCAGTTCTTC. Its protein product is CASSTTSGGGYEQFF. The chain links TRBV28 to TRBJ2-1; TRBD2 matches at 8 bases. With V trimmed by 6 bases and J by 8 bases, 12 bases remained unmatched. The CDR3 sequence is 15 residues long. Germline CDR1 and CDR2: MDHEN and SYDVKM.

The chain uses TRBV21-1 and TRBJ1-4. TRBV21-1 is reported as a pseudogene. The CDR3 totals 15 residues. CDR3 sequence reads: CASSEPLGRGEKLFF. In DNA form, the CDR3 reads TGTGCCAGCAGCGAACCACTGGGGAGGGGTGAAAAACTGTTTTTT.

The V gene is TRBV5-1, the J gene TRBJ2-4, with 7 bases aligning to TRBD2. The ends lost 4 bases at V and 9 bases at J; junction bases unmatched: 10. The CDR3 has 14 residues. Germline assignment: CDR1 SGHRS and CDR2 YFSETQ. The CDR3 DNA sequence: TGCGCCAGCAGCCCGGGACTACGTTTTGTCATTCAGTACTTC. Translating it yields CASSPGLRFVIQYF.

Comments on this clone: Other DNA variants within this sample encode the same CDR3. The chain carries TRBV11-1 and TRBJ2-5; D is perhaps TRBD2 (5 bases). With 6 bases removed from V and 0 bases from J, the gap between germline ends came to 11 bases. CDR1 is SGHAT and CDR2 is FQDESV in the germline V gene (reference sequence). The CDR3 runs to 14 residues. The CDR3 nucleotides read TGTGCCAGCAGTCGCCTAGCTAACCAAGAGACCCAGTACTTC. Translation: CASSRLANQETQYF.

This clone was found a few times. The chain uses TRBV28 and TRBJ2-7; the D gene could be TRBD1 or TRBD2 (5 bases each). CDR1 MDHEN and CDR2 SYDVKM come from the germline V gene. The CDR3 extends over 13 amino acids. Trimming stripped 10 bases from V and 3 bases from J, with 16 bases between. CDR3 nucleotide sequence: TGTGCCATCACGGGGCAGGTCGGCTACGAGCAGTACTTC. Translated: CAITGQVGYEQYF.

The CDR3 region has the DNA TGTGCCAGCAGTTACTCGAGGGGGGGCCCTGAAGCTTTCTTT. Protein product: CASSYSRGGPEAFF. The rearrangement links TRBV6-5 to TRBJ1-1, with a tentative D call TRBD1 (6 bases). The CDR3 has 14 amino acids. Trimming left V 0 bases short and J 6 bases short, with 11 bases between. Germline CDR1 is MNHEY and CDR2 is SVGAGI.

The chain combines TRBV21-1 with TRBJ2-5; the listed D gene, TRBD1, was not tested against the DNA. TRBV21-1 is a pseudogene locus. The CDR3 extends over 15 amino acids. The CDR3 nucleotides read TGTGCCAGCAGCATTCCGGGACAAACACAAGAGACCCAGTACTTC. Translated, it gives CASSIPGQTQETQYF.

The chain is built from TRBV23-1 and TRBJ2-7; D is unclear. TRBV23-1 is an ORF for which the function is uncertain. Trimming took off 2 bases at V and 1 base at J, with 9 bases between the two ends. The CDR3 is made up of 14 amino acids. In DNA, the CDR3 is TGCGCCAGCAGTCAAAACCGCGGATCCTACGAGCAGTACTTC. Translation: CASSQNRGSYEQYF.

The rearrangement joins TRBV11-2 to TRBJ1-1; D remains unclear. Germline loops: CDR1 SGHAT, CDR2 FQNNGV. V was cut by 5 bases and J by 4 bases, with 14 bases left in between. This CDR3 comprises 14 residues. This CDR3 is CASSLRIRGTEAFF. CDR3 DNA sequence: TGTGCCAGCAGCCTAAGGATACGGGGCACTGAAGCTTTCTTT.

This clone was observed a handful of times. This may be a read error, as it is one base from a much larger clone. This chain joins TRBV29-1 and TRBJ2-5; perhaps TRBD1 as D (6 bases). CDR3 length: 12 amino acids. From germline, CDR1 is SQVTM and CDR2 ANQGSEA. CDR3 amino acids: CSVGQNQETRYF. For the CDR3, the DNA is TGCAGCGTCGGACAGAACCAAGAGACCCGGTACTTC. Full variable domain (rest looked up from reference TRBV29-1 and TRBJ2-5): SAVISQKPSRDICQRGTSLTIQCQVDSQVTMMFWYRQQPGQSLTLIATANQGSEATYESGFVIDKFPISRPNLTFSTLTVSNMSPEDSSIYLCSVGQNQETRYFGPGTRLLVL.

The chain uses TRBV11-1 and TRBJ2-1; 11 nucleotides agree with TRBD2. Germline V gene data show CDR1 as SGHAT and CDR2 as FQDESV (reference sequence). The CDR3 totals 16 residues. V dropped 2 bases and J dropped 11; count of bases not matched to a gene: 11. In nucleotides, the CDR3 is TGTGCCAGCAGCTTACCGGGACTAGCGGACCCTACCCAGCAGTTCTTC. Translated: CASSLPGLADPTQQFF.

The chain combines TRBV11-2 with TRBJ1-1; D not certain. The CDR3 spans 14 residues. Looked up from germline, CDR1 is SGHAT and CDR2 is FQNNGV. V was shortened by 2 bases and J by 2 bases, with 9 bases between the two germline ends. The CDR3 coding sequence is TGTGCCAGCAGCTTATACGAGGGTAACACTGAAGCTTTCTTT. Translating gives CASSLYEGNTEAFF.

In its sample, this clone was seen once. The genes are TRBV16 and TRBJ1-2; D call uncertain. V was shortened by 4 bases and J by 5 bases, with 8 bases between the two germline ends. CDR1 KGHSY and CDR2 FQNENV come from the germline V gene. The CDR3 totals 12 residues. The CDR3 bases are TGTGCCAGCAGCCTCGATCGGTATGGCTACACCTTC. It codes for CASSLDRYGYTF.

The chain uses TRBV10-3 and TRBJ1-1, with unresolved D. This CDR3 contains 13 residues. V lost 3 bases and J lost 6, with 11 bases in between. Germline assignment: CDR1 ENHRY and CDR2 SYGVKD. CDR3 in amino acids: CAISEGTGAEAFF. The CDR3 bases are TGTGCCATCAGTGAAGGCACGGGTGCTGAAGCTTTCTTT.

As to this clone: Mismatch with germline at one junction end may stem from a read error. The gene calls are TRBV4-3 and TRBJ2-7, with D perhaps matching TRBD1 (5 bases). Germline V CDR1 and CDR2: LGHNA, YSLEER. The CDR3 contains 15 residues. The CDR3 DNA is TGCGCCAGCATCCAAGAAGTTGGCAGGGTCTACGAGCAGTACTTC. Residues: CASIQEVGRVYEQYF.

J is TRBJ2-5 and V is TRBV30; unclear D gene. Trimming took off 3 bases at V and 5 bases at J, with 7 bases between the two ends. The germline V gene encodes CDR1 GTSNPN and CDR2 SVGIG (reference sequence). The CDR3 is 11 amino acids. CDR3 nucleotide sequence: TGTGCCTGGAGATTGGGGGAGACCCAGTACTTC. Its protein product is CAWRLGETQYF. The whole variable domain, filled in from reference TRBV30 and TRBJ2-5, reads SQTIHQWPATLVQPVGSPLSLECTVEGTSNPNLYWYRQAAGRGLQLLFYSVGIGQISSEVPQNLSASRPQDRQFILSSKKLLLSDSGFYLCAWRLGETQYFGPGTRLLVL.

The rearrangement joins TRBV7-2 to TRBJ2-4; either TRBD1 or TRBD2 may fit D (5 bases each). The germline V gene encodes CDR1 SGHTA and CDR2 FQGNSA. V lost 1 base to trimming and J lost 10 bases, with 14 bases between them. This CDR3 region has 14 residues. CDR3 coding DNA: TGTGCCAGCAGCTTAGGCGGGCCGGGGCCTATTCAGTACTTC. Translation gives CASSLGGPGPIQYF. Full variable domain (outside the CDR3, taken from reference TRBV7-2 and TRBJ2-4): GAGVSQSPSNKVTEKGKDVELRCDPISGHTALYWYRQSLGQGLEFLIYFQGNSAPDKSGLPSDRFSAERTGGSVSTLTIQRTQQEDSAVYLCASSLGGPGPIQYFGAGTRLSVL.

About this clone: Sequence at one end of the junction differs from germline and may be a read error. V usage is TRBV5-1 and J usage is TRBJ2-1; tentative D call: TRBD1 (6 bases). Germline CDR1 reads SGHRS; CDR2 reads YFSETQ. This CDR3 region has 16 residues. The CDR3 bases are TGCGCCAGCAGCGGGGGCCCTAGCCCCTCCTACAATGGGCAGTTCTTC. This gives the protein CASSGGPSPSYNGQFF.

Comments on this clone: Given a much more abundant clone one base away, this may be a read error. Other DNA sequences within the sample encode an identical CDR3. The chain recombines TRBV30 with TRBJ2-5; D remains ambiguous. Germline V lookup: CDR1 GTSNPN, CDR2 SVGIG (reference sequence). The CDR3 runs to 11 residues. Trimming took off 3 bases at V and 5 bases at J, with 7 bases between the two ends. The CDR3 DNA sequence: TGTGCCTGGAGCGCCGGGGAGACCCAGTACTTC. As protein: CAWSAGETQYF.

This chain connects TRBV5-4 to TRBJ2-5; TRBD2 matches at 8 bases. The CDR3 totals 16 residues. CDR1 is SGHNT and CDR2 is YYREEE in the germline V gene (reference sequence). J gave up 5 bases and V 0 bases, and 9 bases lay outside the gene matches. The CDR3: CASSLEAGTRGETQYF. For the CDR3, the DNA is TGTGCCAGCAGCTTGGAAGCCGGGACTAGGGGGGAGACCCAGTACTTC.